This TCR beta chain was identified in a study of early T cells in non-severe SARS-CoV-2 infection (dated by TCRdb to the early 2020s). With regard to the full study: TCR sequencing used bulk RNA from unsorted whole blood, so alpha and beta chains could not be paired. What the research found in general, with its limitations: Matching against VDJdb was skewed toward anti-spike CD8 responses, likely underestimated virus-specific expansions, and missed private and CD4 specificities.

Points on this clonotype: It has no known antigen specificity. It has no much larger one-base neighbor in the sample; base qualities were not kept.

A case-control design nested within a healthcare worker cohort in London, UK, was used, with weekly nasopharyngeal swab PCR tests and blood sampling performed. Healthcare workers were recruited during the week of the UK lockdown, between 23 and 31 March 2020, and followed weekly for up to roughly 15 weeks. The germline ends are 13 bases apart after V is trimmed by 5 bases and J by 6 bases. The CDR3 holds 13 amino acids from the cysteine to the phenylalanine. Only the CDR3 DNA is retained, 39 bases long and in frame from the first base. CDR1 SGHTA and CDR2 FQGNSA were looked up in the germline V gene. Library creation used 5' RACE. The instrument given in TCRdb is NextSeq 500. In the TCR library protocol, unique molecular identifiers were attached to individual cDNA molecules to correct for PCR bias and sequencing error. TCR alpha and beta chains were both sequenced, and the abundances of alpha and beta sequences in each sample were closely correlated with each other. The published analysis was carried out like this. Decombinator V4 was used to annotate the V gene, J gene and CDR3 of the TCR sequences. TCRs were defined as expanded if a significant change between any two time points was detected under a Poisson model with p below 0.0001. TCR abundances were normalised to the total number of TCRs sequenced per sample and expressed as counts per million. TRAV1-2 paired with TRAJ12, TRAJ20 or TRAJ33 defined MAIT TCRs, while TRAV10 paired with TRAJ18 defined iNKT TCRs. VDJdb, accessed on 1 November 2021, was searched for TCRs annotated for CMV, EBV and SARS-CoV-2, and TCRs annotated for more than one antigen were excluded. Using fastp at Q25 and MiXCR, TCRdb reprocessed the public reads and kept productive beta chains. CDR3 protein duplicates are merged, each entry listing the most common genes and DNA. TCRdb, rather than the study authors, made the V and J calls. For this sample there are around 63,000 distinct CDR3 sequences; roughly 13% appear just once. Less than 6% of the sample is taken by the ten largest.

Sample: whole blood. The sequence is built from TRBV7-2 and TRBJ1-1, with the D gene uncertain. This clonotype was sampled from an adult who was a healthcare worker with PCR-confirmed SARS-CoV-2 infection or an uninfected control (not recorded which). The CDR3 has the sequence CASSLYLGAEAFF. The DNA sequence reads TGTGCCAGCAGCCTCTACTTGGGCGCTGAAGCTTTCTTT.